This T cell receptor (beta chain) was sequenced in a study of blood T cell repertoires in COVID-19. For the study at large: Whether acute or convalescent, the COVID-19 samples came from the United States, Italy and Spain. The analysed material was cDNA or gDNA that came from T cells, B-cell-depleted T cells, or PBMCs.

Trimming took off 4 bases at V and 3 bases at J, with 9 bases between the two ends. CDR3 size: 13 residues. The germline gives CDR1 KGHSH, CDR2 LQKENI. In the authors' workflow: Scientists estimated how many nucleated cells there were by amplifying reference gene primers. Measured with immunoSEQ multiplex PCR; TCRdb has only the in-frame clones, and not every one. That table furnishes V, J and clone size, whereas the DNA furnished D and trimming. This sample has 200,000 to 250,000 clones, with about 91% found just once. The sample comprised peripheral blood. The clonotype was recovered from a woman aged 40 to 50 with acute or convalescent COVID-19. This chain connects TRBV18 to TRBJ1-2; D not certain. The CDR3 protein is CASSRTGDYGYTF. The CDR3 nucleotides are TGTGCCAGCTCACGGACGGGAGACTATGGCTACACCTTC.